These 11 T cell receptor beta chains were sequenced from one sample in a study of Graves' ophthalmopathy and Graves' hyperthyroidism. The authors amplified TCR beta CDR3 regions, and they did so from RNA transcripts for repertoire sequencing. HTBI primers were employed in first-round RT-PCR, then a second-round multiplex PCR followed. TCRdb re-called the multiplex PCR reads through MiXCR, storing one row per CDR3 protein. The sample carries hundreds of thousands of distinct CDR3 sequences, more than 20% recorded once. Sequenced material: peripheral blood. The origin of the receptors is a woman aged 18-29 years with stable Graves' hyperthyroidism.

The sample holds a few counts of this clonotype. The chain uses TRBV6-1 and TRBJ1-2; possibly TRBD1 for D (6 bases). Between the trimmed V and J ends, which lost 6 bases and 6 bases, there was a span of 23 bases. Germline CDR1 MNHNS, CDR2 SASEGT. The CDR3 consists of 16 residues. The CDR3 bases are TGTGCCAGCAGCCCAATCCTGCGAGGGACACTCGATGGCTACACCTTC. Translating it yields CASSPILRGTLDGYTF.

This clonotype turned up a few times. This chain's CDR3 is CASSRSRTGRSMNTEAFF. The DNA for the CDR3 is TGTGCCAGCAGTCGATCCCGGACAGGGAGAAGCATGAACACTGAAGCTTTCTTT. The chain employs TRBV6-2 or TRBV6-3 and TRBJ1-1; 8 nucleotides match TRBD1. The CDR3 is 18 amino acids. CDR1 is MNHEY, CDR2 SVGEGT, per germline. V was pared by 5 bases and J by 0 bases, with 14 bases of the junction left unmatched.

This clonotype was recorded many times. The chain joins TRBV15 to TRBJ1-3, with D unresolved. The V end was cut by 2 bases, the J end by 0 bases, with 8 bases between. The CDR3 totals 15 residues. Per the germline V gene, CDR1 is LNHNV and CDR2 is YYDKDF (reference sequence). The CDR3 sequence: CATSRNRNSGNTIYF. CDR3 sequence (DNA): TGTGCCACCAGCAGAAACCGGAACTCTGGAAACACCATATATTTT.

There are many counts of this clonotype. The chain couples TRBV30 to TRBJ1-1; D remains ambiguous. The germline V gene encodes CDR1 GTSNPN and CDR2 SVGIG (reference sequence). CDR3 size: 12 residues. V was trimmed by 0 bases and J by 11 bases, leaving 13 bases between them. CDR3 coding DNA: TGTGCCTGGAGTGTAACTGGAGTTGAGGCTTTCTTT. It specifies CAWSVTGVEAFF.

This clonotype was recorded at least ten times. V gene TRBV29-1 combines with J gene TRBJ1-1, with D uncertain. Trimming took off 4 bases at V and 6 bases at J, with 6 bases between the two ends. The length of the CDR3 is 10 residues. Per germline, CDR1 SQVTM and CDR2 ANQGSEA. CDR3 loop: CSVVRAEAFF. The CDR3 DNA is TGCAGCGTTGTTAGGGCTGAAGCTTTCTTT.

This clonotype was counted ten times or more. The CDR3 sequence is CASSVGLEGAGELFF. The CDR3 DNA sequence: TGTGCCAGCAGTGTCGGACTGGAAGGGGCCGGGGAGCTGTTTTTT. This chain links TRBV25-1 with TRBJ2-2; D may match TRBD1 or TRBD2 (5 bases each). V was clipped by 4 bases and J by 6 bases, with 15 bases between them. Per the germline V gene, CDR1 is MGHDK and CDR2 is SYGVNS. The CDR3 consists of 15 residues.

This clonotype occurred a few times. This chain uses TRBV30 with TRBJ1-2; D uncertain. This CDR3 contains 14 residues. From germline, CDR1 is GTSNPN and CDR2 SVGIG (reference sequence). The V end was cut by 2 bases, the J end by 4 bases, with 14 bases between. CDR3 nucleotides: TGTGCCTGGAGTATTTCCGGCGGACCCTATGGCTACACCTTC. Its translation: CAWSISGGPYGYTF. The entire variable domain, with the rest obtained from reference TRBV30 and TRBJ1-2, is as follows: SQTIHQWPATLVQPVGSPLSLECTVEGTSNPNLYWYRQAAGRGLQLLFYSVGIGQISSEVPQNLSASRPQDRQFILSSKKLLLSDSGFYLCAWSISGGPYGYTFGSGTRLTVV.

This clonotype appeared many times. This chain uses TRBV19 with TRBJ2-2, with a possible D match to TRBD2 (6 bases). Germline CDR1 and CDR2: LNHDA and SQIVND (reference sequence). Trimming removed 4 bases at V and 7 bases at J, with 13 bases between. This CDR3 region has 14 residues. The CDR3 is CASSRPPGVGELFF. CDR3 DNA sequence: TGTGCCAGTAGTAGACCACCGGGGGTCGGGGAGCTGTTTTTT.

This clonotype has at least ten counts. The V and J genes are TRBV12-3 or TRBV12-4 and TRBJ2-6; D gene ambiguous. The V and J ends lost 5 bases and 0 bases respectively, with 8 bases between them. The length of the CDR3 is 15 residues. The CDR3 here is CASSDWSSGANVLTF. In DNA form, the CDR3 reads TGTGCCAGCAGTGACTGGAGCTCTGGGGCCAACGTCCTGACTTTC.

As DNA, the CDR3 is TGTGCCAGCAGCCCACGGGCAGGGCACACCGGGGAGCTGTTTTTT. It yields the protein CASSPRAGHTGELFF. The chain couples TRBV12-3 or TRBV12-4 to TRBJ2-2, with D maybe TRBD1 (5 bases). Trimming removed 6 bases at V and 3 bases at J, with 14 bases between. The CDR3 sequence is 15 residues long.

This clonotype occurred a few times. J is TRBJ1-5 and V is TRBV20-1; D not certain. The ends were cut back, 6 bases at V and 4 bases at J, with 10 bases in the middle. This CDR3 is built from 12 residues. Germline V gives CDR1 DFQATT, CDR2 SNEGSKA (reference sequence). As DNA, the CDR3 is TGCAGTGCCACCACGACAAATCAGCCCCAGCATTTT. Translation gives CSATTTNQPQHF.